Listed here is a single TCR beta chain. TCRdb's table, derived via immunoSEQ multiplex PCR, lists solely in-frame clones and lacks some. This table holds about 150,000 clones, 90% to 95% found once. The germline CDR1 and CDR2 sequences are MNHEY and SVGAGI. CDR3 length: 14 amino acids. Trimming pared 0 bases from V and 7 bases from J, leaving 12 bases between. The data derive from a study of T cell responses to AZD1222 COVID-19 vaccine. Sequenced here: peripheral blood, sampled 28 days after the second AZD1222 dose. The V gene is TRBV6-5, the J gene TRBJ1-1, with D possibly TRBD1 on 5 matching bases. The receptor was derived from an adult who received the AZD1222 COVID-19 vaccine. CDR3: CASSYSFDRFEAFF. CDR3 bases: TGTGCCAGCAGTTACTCGTTCGACAGATTTGAAGCTTTCTTT.